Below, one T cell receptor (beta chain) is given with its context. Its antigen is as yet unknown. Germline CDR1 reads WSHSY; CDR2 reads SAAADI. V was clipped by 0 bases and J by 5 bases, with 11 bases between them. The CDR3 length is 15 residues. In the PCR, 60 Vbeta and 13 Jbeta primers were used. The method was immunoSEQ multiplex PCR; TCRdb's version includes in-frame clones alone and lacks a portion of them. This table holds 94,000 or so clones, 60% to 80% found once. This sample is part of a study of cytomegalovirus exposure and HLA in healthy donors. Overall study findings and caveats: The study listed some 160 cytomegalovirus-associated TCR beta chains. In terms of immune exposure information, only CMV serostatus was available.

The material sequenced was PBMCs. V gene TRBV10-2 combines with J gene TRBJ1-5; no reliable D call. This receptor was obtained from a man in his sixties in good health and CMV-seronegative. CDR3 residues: CASSESTGTHQPQHF. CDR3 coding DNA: TGCGCCAGCAGTGAGTCGACTGGTACGCATCAGCCCCAGCATTTT.